This passage covers 24 T cell receptor beta chains from one sample sequenced in a study of blood T cell repertoires in COVID-19 (dated by TCRdb to 2020 to 2022). Receptor amplification or capture employed the immunoSEQ multiplex PCR assay. In TCRdb, the immuneACCESS table is reduced to in-frame sequences with V and J assigned. These tables do not hold every clone; where another copy was compared, an unresolved V gene accounts for under half, and the others remain unexplained. The sample table records approximately 230,000 clones; 80% to 95% of these occur just once. The ten largest clones capture 1.9% of the sample. The sample taken for sequencing was PBMCs or T cells enriched from blood (not recorded which). These receptors originate from a young woman who had recovered from COVID-19.

V usage is TRBV5-1 and J usage is TRBJ2-7; 8 bases align to TRBD2. Germline values: CDR1 SGHRS, CDR2 YFSETQ. J gave up 4 bases and V 4 bases, and 10 bases lay outside the gene matches. The CDR3 runs to 15 residues. The chain's CDR3 is CASSTTSGDLYEQYF. In DNA form, the CDR3 reads TGCGCCAGCAGCACCACTAGCGGAGATCTTTACGAGCAGTACTTC. Full variable domain (missing parts from reference TRBV5-1 and TRBJ2-7): KAGVTQTPRYLIKTRGQQVTLSCSPISGHRSVSWYQQTPGQGLQFLFEYFSETQRNKGNFPGRFSGRQFSNSRSEMNVSTLELGDSALYLCASSTTSGDLYEQYFGPGTRLTVT.

The chain couples TRBV23-1 to TRBJ2-1, with 8 bases that match TRBD1. TRBV23-1 carries the ORF label, with uncertain function. There are 16 residues in the CDR3. Germline trimming cut 0 bases from V and 8 bases from J; bases unmatched to any gene: 9. The CDR3 region has the DNA TGCGCCAGCAGTCAATCACGACAGGGGATGATGGATGAGCAGTTCTTC. Translated: CASSQSRQGMMDEQFF.

The chain employs TRBV6-1 and TRBJ1-2, with 7 bases matching TRBD1. This CDR3 is built from 13 residues. V was pared by 4 bases and J by 4 bases, with 3 bases of the junction left unmatched. Germline-derived CDR1 and CDR2 are MNHNS and SASEGT. CDR3 DNA sequence: TGTGCCAGCAGTGCTCGACAGGGCTATGGCTACACCTTC. It codes for CASSARQGYGYTF.

V and J are TRBV11-3 and TRBJ2-7; D possibly corresponds to TRBD1 (5 bases). Germline V gene lookup returns CDR1 SGHNT and CDR2 YENEEA. CDR3 size: 14 residues. Trimming left V 5 bases short and J 4 bases short, with 15 bases between. CDR3 protein: CASSPHRGSYEQYF. CDR3 in DNA: TGTGCCAGCAGCCCACATAGGGGCAGTTACGAGCAGTACTTC.

The genes are TRBV9 and TRBJ1-3; 8 bases align to TRBD1. This CDR3 contains 17 residues. V shed 0 bases, J shed 0 bases, and the junction held 5 bases outside the gene matches. Per the germline V gene, CDR1 is SGDLS and CDR2 is YYNGEE. The DNA of the CDR3 is TGTGCCAGCAGCGTAGAAGCCAGGGGGCCCTCTGGAAACACCATATATTTT. As protein: CASSVEARGPSGNTIYF.

The chain couples TRBV6-5 to TRBJ2-1; tentative D call: TRBD2 (5 bases). The germline V gene encodes CDR1 MNHEY and CDR2 SVGAGI. The CDR3 has 12 amino acids. V shed 3 bases and J shed 7 bases, with 7 bases lying between them. The CDR3 region is CASSYGGNEQFF. CDR3 nucleotide sequence: TGTGCCAGCAGTTATGGCGGGAATGAGCAGTTCTTC.

The chain couples TRBV5-1 to TRBJ2-3; maybe TRBD2 (6 bases). Per germline, CDR1 SGHRS and CDR2 YFSETQ. The V end lost 4 bases, the J end lost 2 bases, and 11 bases lay between the germline ends. The CDR3 consists of 14 residues. The CDR3 bases are TGCGCCAGCAGCCCGGAGGGCACCACAGATACGCAGTATTTT. Translation gives CASSPEGTTDTQYF.

This clone came up a few times. This chain joins TRBV7-2 and TRBJ1-2, with 7 nucleotides matching TRBD1. CDR3 length: 14 amino acids. Germline V gene data show CDR1 as SGHTA and CDR2 as FQGNSA. After removal of 8 bases from V and 4 bases from J, the junction contained 10 bases not matched to a gene. The CDR3 is CASLPAAGGYGYTF. The CDR3 coding sequence is TGTGCCAGCCTTCCAGCTGCAGGGGGCTATGGCTACACCTTC.

This clone was seen a single time. V usage is TRBV5-6 and J usage is TRBJ1-5; D is perhaps TRBD1 (5 bases). Deletions cut 0 bases from V and 6 bases from J, with 10 bases between. Germline loops: CDR1 SGHDT, CDR2 YYEEEE. CDR3 size: 14 residues. The CDR3 sequence: CASSLEGVAQPQHF. The DNA of the CDR3 is TGTGCCAGCAGCTTGGAAGGGGTGGCTCAGCCCCAGCATTTT.

The J gene is TRBJ1-2, the V gene TRBV29-1; tentative D call: TRBD1 (6 bases). V was cut by 7 bases and J by 2 bases, with 11 bases left in between. CDR3 length: 12 residues. Looked up from germline, CDR1 is SQVTM and CDR2 is ANQGSEA. The CDR3 spells CSAVTGNYGYTF. The CDR3, as DNA: TGCAGCGCCGTTACAGGGAACTATGGCTACACCTTC.

The J gene is TRBJ1-1, the V gene TRBV6-5, with D perhaps matching TRBD1 (5 bases). The germline V and J ends were trimmed by 2 bases and 7 bases, with 11 bases remaining between them. Germline V gene lookup returns CDR1 MNHEY and CDR2 SVGAGI. The length of the CDR3 is 13 residues. The CDR3 is CASSYRQLSEAFF. The CDR3 bases are TGTGCCAGCAGTTACCGACAGCTCAGTGAAGCTTTCTTT.

V and J are TRBV7-9 and TRBJ2-5; tentatively, D is TRBD2 (7 bases). CDR3 length equals 15 residues. V dropped 5 bases and J dropped 5 bases, with 18 bases sitting between them. The V gene's germline CDR1 is SEHNR and CDR2 FQNEAQ (reference sequence). CDR3 protein: CASSPGAGAVETQYF. CDR3 nucleotides: TGTGCCAGCAGCCCCGGTGCGGGGGCGGTTGAGACCCAGTACTTC.

V gene TRBV11-2 combines with J gene TRBJ2-1; tentative D call: TRBD2 (6 bases). Germline lookup yields CDR1 SGHAT and CDR2 FQNNGV. Deletions cut 5 bases from V and 6 bases from J, with 11 bases between. CDR3 length equals 13 residues. This CDR3 is CASSQGLRNEQFF. CDR3 bases: TGTGCCAGCAGCCAAGGACTACGCAATGAGCAGTTCTTC.

The chain joins TRBV2 to TRBJ1-5; no definite D call. This CDR3 region has 13 residues. Germline loops: CDR1 SNHLY, CDR2 FYNNEI. Trimming shortened V by 8 bases and J by 9 bases, and 17 bases separated the two germline ends. CDR3 protein: CASGRSFTSPQHF. The CDR3 bases are TGTGCCAGCGGCCGGAGTTTTACTTCGCCCCAGCATTTT.

The V gene is TRBV19, the J gene TRBJ1-1; D unresolved. Germline loops: CDR1 LNHDA, CDR2 SQIVND (reference sequence). V lost 0 bases and J 5 bases, leaving 10 bases between the germline ends. This CDR3 comprises 14 residues. CDR3: CASSIDPEGTEAFF. The CDR3 DNA reads TGTGCCAGTAGTATAGATCCCGAGGGTACTGAAGCTTTCTTT.

This sequence joins TRBV4-3 and TRBJ1-1, with D perhaps matching TRBD1 (6 bases). Between the trimmed V and J ends, which lost 2 bases and 3 bases, there was a span of 22 bases. The germline V gene encodes CDR1 LGHNA and CDR2 YSLEER. CDR3 size: 18 residues. The CDR3 protein is CASSQFADPGVVDTEAFF. In DNA form, the CDR3 reads TGCGCCAGCAGCCAATTTGCCGATCCAGGGGTGGTGGACACTGAAGCTTTCTTT.

This clone occurred once. The chain carries TRBV5-1 and TRBJ2-5; 8 bases are a match to TRBD2. Per the germline V gene, CDR1 is SGHRS and CDR2 is YFSETQ. Trimming took 2 bases from V and 2 from J; bases not matched to a gene: 14. This CDR3 has 18 residues. CDR3 region: CASSLPGTSFNLQETQYF. CDR3 sequence (DNA): TGCGCCAGCAGCTTACCCGGGACTAGTTTCAATTTACAAGAGACCCAGTACTTC.

This chain links TRBV7-9 with TRBJ2-1, with a possible D match to TRBD1 (6 bases). This CDR3 comprises 13 residues. Germline assignment: CDR1 SEHNR and CDR2 FQNEAQ (reference sequence). The germline V and J ends were trimmed by 8 bases and 9 bases, with 17 bases remaining between them. CDR3 in amino acids: CASAWGQEGEQFF. CDR3 nucleotide sequence: TGTGCCAGCGCCTGGGGACAAGAGGGTGAGCAGTTCTTC.

The chain recombines TRBV5-6 with TRBJ2-2; 8 nucleotides agree with TRBD2. V shed 4 bases, J shed 2 bases, and the junction held 7 bases outside the gene matches. This CDR3 contains 16 residues. Germline CDR1 reads SGHDT; CDR2 reads YYEEEE. Here the CDR3 reads CASSKISGANTGELFF. CDR3 sequence (DNA): TGTGCCAGCAGCAAGATTAGCGGGGCTAACACCGGGGAGCTGTTTTTT.

The V call is TRBV5-1, the J call TRBJ1-5; 12 positions match TRBD1. The V segment lost 3 bases and the J segment 2 bases; nucleotides outside the gene matches: 12. The germline V gene encodes CDR1 SGHRS and CDR2 YFSETQ. This CDR3 comprises 19 residues. The CDR3 region has the DNA TGCGCCAGCAGCTCAGTTCCGGGACAGGGGGCGTATGGCAATCAGCCCCAGCATTTT. Its protein is CASSSVPGQGAYGNQPQHF. Combining the CDR3 with reference TRBV5-1 and TRBJ1-5 gives the whole variable domain KAGVTQTPRYLIKTRGQQVTLSCSPISGHRSVSWYQQTPGQGLQFLFEYFSETQRNKGNFPGRFSGRQFSNSRSEMNVSTLELGDSALYLCASSSVPGQGAYGNQPQHFGDGTRLSIL.

To note about this clone: A much larger clone is a single base away; this may be a read error. The chain carries TRBV6-2 or TRBV6-3 and TRBJ2-7; D gene ambiguous. The V and J ends lost 5 bases and 0 bases respectively, with 5 bases between them. Germline CDR1 reads MNHEY; CDR2 reads SVGEGT. This CDR3 contains 12 residues. CDR3 sequence reads: CASSPLSYEQYF. The CDR3 DNA follows: TGTGCCAGCAGTCCCCTCTCCTACGAGCAGTACTTC.

This chain connects TRBV3-1 (or the pseudogene TRBV3-2) to TRBJ1-6; D ambiguous. This CDR3 contains 14 residues. Between the trimmed V and J ends, which lost 3 bases and 8 bases, there was a span of 11 bases. CDR1 LGHDT and CDR2 YNNKEL come from the germline V gene (reference sequence). The CDR3 protein is CASSHVEGDSPLHF. The CDR3 DNA follows: TGTGCCAGCAGCCACGTGGAGGGTGATTCACCCCTCCACTTT.

The chain employs TRBV6-1 and TRBJ1-1; the match to TRBD1 covers 8 bases. Trimming took 3 bases from V and 1 from J; bases not matched to a gene: 4. The CDR3 sequence is 15 residues long. CDR1 is MNHNS and CDR2 is SASEGT in the germline V gene. The CDR3 DNA is TGTGCCAGCAGTGAGGACAGGGTAACGAACACTGAAGCTTTCTTT. Translated, it gives CASSEDRVTNTEAFF.

The rearrangement joins TRBV6-2 or TRBV6-3 to TRBJ2-2; TRBD2 matches 14 bases. In germline, CDR1 is MNHEY, CDR2 SVGEGT. CDR3 length: 17 amino acids. With 2 bases clipped from V and 7 bases from J, the junction kept 6 bases outside the gene matches. In DNA, the CDR3 is TGTGCCAGCAGTTACGGGGGACTAGCGGGAGAGGTCGGGGAGCTGTTTTTT. Its translation is CASSYGGLAGEVGELFF.